This T cell receptor beta chain was captured in a study of regulatory T cells in long-lasting Graves disease (dated by TCRdb to 2020 to 2023). Regarding the research as a whole: Persistent Graves' disease was defined as antithyroid drug treatment for over 5 years with persistently positive TSH receptor autoantibodies. Patients with persistent Graves' disease were compared with patients with newly diagnosed Graves' disease using TCR sequencing and RNA sequencing of peripheral blood. A total of roughly 33 samples underwent TCR sequencing: around 13 from persistent and about 20 from newly diagnosed Graves' disease patients. Antithyroid drugs had been taken for 8.5 to 12 years on average by persistent Graves' disease patients in the clinical cohort. The study took place in China and was registered as a clinical trial. Overall study results and their limits: Persistent Graves' disease patients showed lower TCR Shannon entropy and fewer highly expanded clones than newly diagnosed patients, suggesting clonal expansion. More public clonotypes were shared among persistent patients (around 3,000) than among newly diagnosed patients (966). TRBV28, TRBJ1-2 and TRBJ2-5 were preferentially used in persistent disease, while TRBV20-1 and TRBJ2-1 were favored in newly diagnosed disease. As a limitation, the authors acknowledged that the small sample size may reduce accuracy. Only peripheral blood was studied, because thyroid tissue, the primary lesion, was inaccessible. Sequencing and analysis were restricted to the TCR beta chain.

The CDR3 runs 14 amino acids, cysteine and phenylalanine included. The sequence is cut down to CDR3 DNA, 42 bases in frame from base 1. Germline trimming: 1 base from V, 6 bases from J; junction bases outside gene matches: 3. The germline V gene sets CDR1 to SGHTA and CDR2 to FQGNSA. Libraries were built with multiplex PCR. Sequencing took place on an Illumina HiSeq 4000. CDR3 regions were amplified by Arm-PCR with iRepertoire HTBI primers to construct TCR beta libraries. PCR products were gel purified before sequencing. In the paper's pipeline: Gene usage analysis of CDR3 amino acid clonotypes used the 50 to 70 TRBV and about 14 TRBJ segments found across samples. COPE and FqMerger were used to merge the filtered high-quality paired reads into contigs. BLAST was used to align contigs to IMGT TRBV, TRBD and TRBJ reference genes, with CDR3 defined following IMGT. Any clonotype with a frequency above 0.1% was classified as a highly expanded clone. Repertoire diversity was measured by Shannon entropy, and V-J evenness by the Gini coefficient. A clonotype found in more than one individual was treated as public. TCRdb reworked the public reads: Q25 trimming with fastp, MiXCR clone assembly, productive beta chains retained. One record per CDR3 amino acid sequence lists the most common genes and DNA. For this entry, the V and J calls and clone size follow TCRdb and not the study's own pipeline. The sample includes more than 300,000 distinct CDR3 sequences, with roughly a fifth observed a single time. Jointly, the top ten make up less than 30% of the sample.

This specimen's time point label, interpreted: persistent/refractory GD, antithyroid drugs over 5 years with positive TRAb. For both TCR sequencing and RNA sequencing, RNA was extracted from PBMCs in TRIzol. The diagnosis of Graves' disease followed American Thyroid Association guidelines. The patients came from an endocrinology department in Xi'an, China. Each patient gave 7 to 9.5 milliliters of peripheral blood, collected in an EDTA anticoagulant tube. PBMCs were isolated by Ficoll Paque Plus density gradient separation without further T cell sorting. An Agilent 2100 Bioanalyzer and agarose gel were used to check RNA quality, while a NanoDrop 2000 measured RNA concentration. This clonotype was picked up many times. The antigen it binds to is not known. Per-nucleotide qualities are absent, and no much larger clonotype sits a single base away.

This receptor was taken from a female donor with Graves disease. The specimen was peripheral blood mononuclear cells (PBMCs), collected when the disease was refractory, from a patient treated with antithyroid drugs. This sequence uses TRBV7-2 and TRBJ2-5; TRBD1 matches 9 bases in the middle. The DNA sequence is as follows: TGTGCCAGCAGCTTAGATGGGACAGGGAAGACCCAGTACTTC. Translated, this gives CASSLDGTGKTQYF.